Following are 20 T cell receptor beta chains from one sample sequenced in a study of CD8 T cells in ankylosing spondylitis. One entry per CDR3 protein results from TCRdb running MiXCR on the 5' RACE reads. The sample contains hundreds of thousands of distinct CDR3 sequences, roughly 8% of which appear only once. The sequencing input was blood, either unsorted or a sorted T cell fraction (not recorded which). The receptors here all came from a female donor with ankylosing spondylitis or in good health (not recorded which).

This clonotype was seen many times. The chain links TRBV9 to TRBJ1-4, with TRBD1 as a possible D gene (6 bases). Looked up from germline, CDR1 is SGDLS and CDR2 is YYNGEE. The V end was cut by 4 bases, the J end by 5 bases, with 15 bases between. The CDR3 runs to 15 residues. The DNA of the CDR3 is TGTGCCAGCAGCCTCAGACCAGGGGCAAATGAAAAACTGTTTTTT. The encoded protein is CASSLRPGANEKLFF.

This clonotype was detected many times. The chain employs TRBV7-2 and TRBJ2-7; a weak D match, TRBD2 (6 bases). Germline V lookup: CDR1 SGHTA, CDR2 FQGNSA. With 4 bases removed from V and 12 bases from J, the gap between germline ends came to 22 bases. The CDR3 totals 14 residues. The CDR3 DNA reads TGTGCCAGCAGCTCCCCCCCAGGTGCGGGGTCATTGTACTTC. This gives the protein CASSSPPGAGSLYF.

The chain joins TRBV13 to TRBJ2-3; D call uncertain. Deletions cut 7 bases from V and 5 bases from J, with 13 bases between. Germline V CDR1 and CDR2: PRHDT, FYEKMQ (reference sequence). The CDR3 consists of 13 residues. CDR3 sequence: CASNYKVEDTQYF. CDR3 bases: TGTGCCAGCAATTACAAGGTGGAAGATACGCAGTATTTT.

This clonotype has at least ten counts. The J gene is TRBJ2-7, the V gene TRBV10-3; TRBD1 might be the D (7 bases). The germline V gene encodes CDR1 ENHRY and CDR2 SYGVKD. This CDR3 comprises 15 residues. Trimming shortened V by 6 bases and J by 4 bases, and 19 bases separated the two germline ends. This CDR3 is CAIRSGGTDGYEQYF. The CDR3 nucleotides read TGTGCCATCAGGAGTGGCGGGACAGATGGTTACGAGCAGTACTTC.

The chain recombines TRBV20-1 with TRBJ2-3; TRBD2 matches at 7 bases. CDR1 DFQATT and CDR2 SNEGSKA come from the germline V gene (reference sequence). There are 14 residues in the CDR3. Unmatched junction bases numbered 8, after V lost 6 bases and J lost 2 bases. The CDR3 is CSAPGLGATDTQYF. Written as DNA, the CDR3 is TGCAGTGCCCCCGGACTAGGTGCCACAGATACGCAGTATTTT.

This clonotype was found many times. The chain links TRBV10-3 to TRBJ2-3; 7 nucleotides align to TRBD2. The CDR3 is 15 amino acids. Germline loops: CDR1 ENHRY, CDR2 SYGVKD. Trimming cost V 2 bases and J 1 base; bases outside gene matches: 3. CDR3 DNA sequence: TGTGCCATCAGTGAGCGGGAGGAGGGCACAGATACGCAGTATTTT. It is translated as CAISEREEGTDTQYF.

The J gene is TRBJ2-7, the V gene TRBV3-1; TRBD2 aligns across 7 bases. CDR1 and CDR2 from the germline V gene are LGHDT and YNNKEL (reference sequence). Trimming removed 2 bases from V and 0 bases from J; junction bases left unmatched: 7. This CDR3 is 16 amino acids long. CDR3 DNA sequence: TGTGCCAGCAGCCAACGTGGGGACTATCGCTCCTACGAGCAGTACTTC. Encoded protein: CASSQRGDYRSYEQYF.

In its sample, this clonotype was seen many times. The rearrangement uses TRBV5-6 and TRBJ1-3; no clear D gene. Germline values: CDR1 SGHDT, CDR2 YYEEEE. Trimming removed 0 bases from V and 3 bases from J, with 10 bases in between. This CDR3 spans 15 amino acids. In DNA, the CDR3 is TGTGCCAGCAGCTTGGGACCCCTGGGTGGAAACACCATATATTTT. Encoded protein: CASSLGPLGGNTIYF.

This clonotype was observed many times. The rearrangement joins TRBV14 to TRBJ2-3, with 11 bases fitting TRBD2. This CDR3 spans 15 amino acids. V dropped 1 base and J dropped 7; count of bases not matched to a gene: 4. Germline values: CDR1 SGHDN, CDR2 FVKESK. The CDR3 DNA reads TGTGCCAGCAGCCAAGCTAGCGGGAGGCTCAATACGCAGTATTTT. Protein: CASSQASGRLNTQYF.

The chain carries TRBV7-2 and TRBJ1-2, with a weak D call TRBD1 (6 bases). This CDR3 has 16 amino acids. Trimming cost V 5 bases and J 2 bases, with 18 bases left between them. Germline CDR1 is SGHTA and CDR2 is FQGNSA. The CDR3 reads CASSPDGTGRNYGYTF. CDR3 DNA: TGTGCCAGCAGCCCTGATGGAACAGGGCGAAACTATGGCTACACCTTC.

The table lists this clonotype with many counts. The junction and the germline gene differ at one end; a read error may be behind it. The CDR3 spells CASSEGSRRDTQYF. CDR3 coding DNA: TGTGCCAGCAGCGAAGGATCGCGAAGAGATACGCAGTATTTT. V usage is TRBV2 and J usage is TRBJ2-3; D is undetermined. CDR1 and CDR2 from the germline V gene are SNHLY and FYNNEI. This CDR3 is 14 amino acids long.

This clonotype has at least ten counts. The chain has TRBV5-1 and TRBJ2-3; D is unclear. Germline CDR1 reads SGHRS; CDR2 reads YFSETQ. This CDR3 spans 12 amino acids. Trimming left V 0 bases short and J 7 bases short, with 6 bases between. The DNA for the CDR3 is TGCGCCAGCAGCTTGGCAGAGAATACGCAGTATTTT. This encodes CASSLAENTQYF.

This clonotype was detected a few times. The chain employs TRBV18 and TRBJ1-1; 8 bases map to TRBD1. Germline CDR1 reads KGHSH; CDR2 reads LQKENI. V lost 4 bases and J lost 3; bases outside the gene matches: 7. This CDR3 spans 15 amino acids. The CDR3 reads CASSQEDRAHTEAFF. CDR3 nucleotide sequence: TGTGCCAGCTCACAAGAGGACAGGGCACACACTGAAGCTTTCTTT.

At least ten counts were recorded for this clonotype. V usage is TRBV12-3 or TRBV12-4 and J usage is TRBJ1-5; maybe TRBD1 (5 bases). V was pared by 6 bases and J by 4 bases, with 13 bases between. This CDR3 region has 14 residues. In DNA, the CDR3 is TGTGCCAGCAGGGATGGGACGGCGAATCAGCCCCAGCATTTT. Translation: CASRDGTANQPQHF.

At least ten counts were recorded for this clonotype. The chain recombines TRBV12-3 or TRBV12-4 with TRBJ1-5, with D perhaps TRBD1 (5 bases). CDR3 length: 14 amino acids. Trimming shortened V by 6 bases and J by 5 bases, and 14 bases separated the two germline ends. CDR3 in DNA: TGTGCCAGCAGCCCACGGGGGAGGCATCAGCCCCAGCATTTT. Amino acids: CASSPRGRHQPQHF.

This clonotype was counted ten times or more. This chain uses TRBV20-1 with TRBJ2-6; D gene uncertain. Trimming shortened V by 3 bases and J by 2 bases, and 5 bases separated the two germline ends. The CDR3 is 13 amino acids. The germline V gene has CDR1 DFQATT and CDR2 SNEGSKA (reference sequence). The CDR3 here is CSASHPGANVLTF. The CDR3 coding sequence is TGCAGTGCTAGTCACCCTGGGGCCAACGTCCTGACTTTC.

This clonotype was found many times. The chain joins TRBV28 to TRBJ2-1, with no clear D. The CDR3 has 13 amino acids. CDR1 MDHEN and CDR2 SYDVKM come from the germline V gene. Trimming removed 4 bases at V and 7 bases at J, with 11 bases between. CDR3 sequence (DNA): TGTGCCAGCAGTTACCTGACCGGGAATGAGCAGTTCTTC. Protein sequence: CASSYLTGNEQFF.

This clonotype was counted between two and nine times. A much larger clonotype is one base distant, so this may be a read error. The chain carries TRBV20-1 and TRBJ2-2; D uncertain. V lost 3 bases, J lost 4 bases, and 9 bases lay in between. Germline V lookup: CDR1 DFQATT, CDR2 SNEGSKA (reference sequence). The CDR3 consists of 13 residues. The DNA of the CDR3 is TGCAGTGCTAGTTTAGTTGGCACCGGGGAGCTGTTTTTT. Its translation: CSASLVGTGELFF.

In its sample, this clonotype was seen many times. CDR3 protein: CASKPDAISADTQYF. CDR3 DNA sequence: TGTGCCAGCAAGCCCGATGCGATCAGTGCGGATACGCAGTATTTT. V gene TRBV2 combines with J gene TRBJ2-3; D not resolved. V was cut by 7 bases and J by 6 bases, with 20 bases left in between. This CDR3 has 15 amino acids. Germline CDR1 SNHLY, CDR2 FYNNEI.

This clonotype occurred a few times. CDR3 bases: TGTGCCAGCAGCCATTTCCCGGGACAGGGGAGAAATGAGCAGTTCTTC. Amino acid sequence: CASSHFPGQGRNEQFF. The chain joins TRBV7-9 to TRBJ2-1, with TRBD1 identical over 10 bases. J was trimmed by 7 bases and V by 5 bases; bases with no gene match: 11. Germline assignment: CDR1 SEHNR and CDR2 FQNEAQ (reference sequence). The CDR3 extends over 16 amino acids.